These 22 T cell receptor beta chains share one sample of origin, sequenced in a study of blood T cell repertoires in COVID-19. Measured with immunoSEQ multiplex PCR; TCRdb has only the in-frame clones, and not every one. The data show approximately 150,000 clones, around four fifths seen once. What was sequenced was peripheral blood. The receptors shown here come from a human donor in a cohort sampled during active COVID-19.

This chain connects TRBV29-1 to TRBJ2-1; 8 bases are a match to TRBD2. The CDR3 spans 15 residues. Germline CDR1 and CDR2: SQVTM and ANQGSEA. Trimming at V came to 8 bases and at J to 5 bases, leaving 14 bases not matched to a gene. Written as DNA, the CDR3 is TGCAGCACCCAACGTGGTAGCGGGGTAGACAATGAGCAGTTCTTC. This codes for CSTQRGSGVDNEQFF.

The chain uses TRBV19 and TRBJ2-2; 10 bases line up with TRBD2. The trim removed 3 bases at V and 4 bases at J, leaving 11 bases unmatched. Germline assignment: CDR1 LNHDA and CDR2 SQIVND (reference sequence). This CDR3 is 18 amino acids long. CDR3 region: CASSMPKASGSVTGELFF. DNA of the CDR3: TGTGCCAGTAGTATGCCAAAGGCTAGCGGGAGTGTCACCGGGGAGCTGTTTTTT.

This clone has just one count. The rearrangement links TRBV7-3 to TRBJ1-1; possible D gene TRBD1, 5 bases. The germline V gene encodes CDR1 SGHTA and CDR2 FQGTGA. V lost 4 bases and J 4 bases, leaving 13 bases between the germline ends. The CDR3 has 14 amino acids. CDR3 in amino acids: CASSSQGGGTEAFF. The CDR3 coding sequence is TGTGCCAGCAGCTCGCAGGGTGGCGGCACTGAAGCTTTCTTT.

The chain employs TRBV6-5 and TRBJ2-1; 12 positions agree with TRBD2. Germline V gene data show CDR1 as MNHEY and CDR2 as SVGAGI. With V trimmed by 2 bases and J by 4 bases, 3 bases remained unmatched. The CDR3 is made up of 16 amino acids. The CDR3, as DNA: TGTGCCAGCAGTTACCCGGGACTAGCGGGTTACAATGAGCAGTTCTTC. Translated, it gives CASSYPGLAGYNEQFF.

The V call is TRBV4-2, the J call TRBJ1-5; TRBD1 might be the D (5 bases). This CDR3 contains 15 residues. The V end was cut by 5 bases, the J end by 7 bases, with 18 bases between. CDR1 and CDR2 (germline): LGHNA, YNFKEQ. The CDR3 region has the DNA TGTGCCAGCAGCATTTTTTACCGGGGGAACCAGCCCCAGCATTTT. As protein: CASSIFYRGNQPQHF.

The CDR3 protein is CASSRGQIMWDIQYF. The CDR3 DNA reads TGTGCCAGCAGCCGCGGACAGATTATGTGGGACATTCAGTACTTC. The genes are TRBV7-9 and TRBJ2-4, with a tentative D call TRBD1 (6 bases). The germline gives CDR1 SEHNR, CDR2 FQNEAQ (reference sequence). V lost 5 bases, J lost 8 bases, and 19 bases lay in between. The CDR3 contains 15 residues.

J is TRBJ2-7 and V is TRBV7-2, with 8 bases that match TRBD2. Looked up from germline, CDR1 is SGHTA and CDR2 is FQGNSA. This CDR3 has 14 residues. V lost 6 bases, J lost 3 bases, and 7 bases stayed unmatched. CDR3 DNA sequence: TGTGCCAGCAGTTCCGGGACTAGTCGCTACGAGCAGTACTTC. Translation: CASSSGTSRYEQYF.

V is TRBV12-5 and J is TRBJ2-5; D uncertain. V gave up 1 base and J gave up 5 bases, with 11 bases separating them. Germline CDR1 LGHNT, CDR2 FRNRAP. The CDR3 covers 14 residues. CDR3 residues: CASGLGAPVETQYF. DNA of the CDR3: TGTGCTAGTGGTTTGGGCGCCCCGGTGGAGACCCAGTACTTC.

CDR3 residues: CASSPGTSGRAGELFF. The DNA of the CDR3 is TGTGCCAGCAGCCCCGGGACTAGCGGGAGGGCCGGGGAGCTGTTTTTT. This sequence joins TRBV7-3 and TRBJ2-2, with 16 bases aligning to TRBD2. Trimming at V came to 5 bases and at J to 6 bases, leaving 3 bases not matched to a gene. Germline assignment: CDR1 SGHTA and CDR2 FQGTGA. The CDR3 runs 16 residues. Looking up the rest from reference TRBV7-3 and TRBJ2-2 gives the full variable domain: GAGVSQTPSNKVTEKGKYVELRCDPISGHTALYWYRQSLGQGPEFLIYFQGTGAADDSGLPNDRFFAVRPEGSVSTLKIQRTERGDSAVYLCASSPGTSGRAGELFFGEGSRLTVL.

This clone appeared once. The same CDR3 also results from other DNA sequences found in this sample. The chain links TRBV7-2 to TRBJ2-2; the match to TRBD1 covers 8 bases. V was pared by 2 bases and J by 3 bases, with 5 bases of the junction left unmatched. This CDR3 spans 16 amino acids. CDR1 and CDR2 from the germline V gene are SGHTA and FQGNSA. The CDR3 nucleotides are TGTGCCAGCAGCTTATTTGCAGGGGGCGACACCGGGGAGCTGTTTTTT. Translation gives CASSLFAGGDTGELFF.

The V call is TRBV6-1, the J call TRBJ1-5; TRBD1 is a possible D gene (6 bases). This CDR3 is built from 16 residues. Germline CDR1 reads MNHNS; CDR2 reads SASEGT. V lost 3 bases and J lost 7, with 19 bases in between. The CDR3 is CASSDLGGGSGQPQHF. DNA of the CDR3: TGTGCCAGCAGTGATTTGGGAGGGGGGAGTGGGCAGCCCCAGCATTTT.

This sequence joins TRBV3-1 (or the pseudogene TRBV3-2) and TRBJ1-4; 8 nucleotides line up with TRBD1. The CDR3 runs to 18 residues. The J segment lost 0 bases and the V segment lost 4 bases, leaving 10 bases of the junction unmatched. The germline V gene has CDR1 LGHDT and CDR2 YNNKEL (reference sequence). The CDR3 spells CASSPRAAGGATNEKLFF. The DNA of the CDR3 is TGTGCCAGCAGCCCTCGTGCGGCAGGGGGCGCAACTAATGAAAAACTGTTTTTT.

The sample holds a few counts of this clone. CDR3 coding DNA: TGTGCCAGCAGCTTAGCGAGGGCCGGGGAGCTGTTTTTT. Its translation: CASSLARAGELFF. V and J are TRBV11-2 and TRBJ2-2; tentative D call: TRBD2 (5 bases). V was pared by 1 base and J by 6 bases, with 6 bases between. The CDR3 contains 13 residues. Germline V gives CDR1 SGHAT, CDR2 FQNNGV.

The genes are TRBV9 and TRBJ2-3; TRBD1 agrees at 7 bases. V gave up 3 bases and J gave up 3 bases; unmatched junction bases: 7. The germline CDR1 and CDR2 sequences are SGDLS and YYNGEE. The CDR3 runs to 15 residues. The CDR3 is CASSAITGETDTQYF. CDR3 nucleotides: TGTGCCAGCAGCGCCATAACAGGGGAAACAGATACGCAGTATTTT.

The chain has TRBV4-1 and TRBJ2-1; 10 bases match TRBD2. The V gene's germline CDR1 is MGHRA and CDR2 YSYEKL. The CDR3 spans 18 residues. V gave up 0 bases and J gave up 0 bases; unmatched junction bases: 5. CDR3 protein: CASSQERLAGVSYNEQFF. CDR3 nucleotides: TGCGCCAGCAGCCAAGAAAGGCTAGCGGGAGTCTCCTACAATGAGCAGTTCTTC.

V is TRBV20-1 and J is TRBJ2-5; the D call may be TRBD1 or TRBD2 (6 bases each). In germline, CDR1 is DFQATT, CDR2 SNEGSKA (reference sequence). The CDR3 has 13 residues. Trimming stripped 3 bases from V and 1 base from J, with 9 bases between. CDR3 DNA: TGCAGTGCTAGTGAGGGGGGCCAAGAGACCCAGTACTTC. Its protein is CSASEGGQETQYF.

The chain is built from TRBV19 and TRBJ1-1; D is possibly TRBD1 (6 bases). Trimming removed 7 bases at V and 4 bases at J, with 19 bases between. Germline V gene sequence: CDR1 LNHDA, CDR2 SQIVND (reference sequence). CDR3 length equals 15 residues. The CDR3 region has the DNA TGTGCCAGTACCCTCATAAACCAGGGGCGCACTGAAGCTTTCTTT. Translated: CASTLINQGRTEAFF.

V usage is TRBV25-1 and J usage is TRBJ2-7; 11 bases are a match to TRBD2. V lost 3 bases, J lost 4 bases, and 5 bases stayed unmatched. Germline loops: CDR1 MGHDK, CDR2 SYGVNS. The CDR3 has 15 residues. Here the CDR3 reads CASSEGGLAEYEQYF. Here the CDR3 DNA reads TGTGCCAGCAGTGAGGGGGGACTAGCGGAGTACGAGCAGTACTTC.

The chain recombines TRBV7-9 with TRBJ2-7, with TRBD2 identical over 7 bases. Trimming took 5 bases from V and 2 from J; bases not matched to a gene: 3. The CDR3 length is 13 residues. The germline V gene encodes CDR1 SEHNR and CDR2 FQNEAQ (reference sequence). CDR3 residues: CASSRTRAYEQYF. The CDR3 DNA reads TGTGCCAGCAGCCGGACTAGAGCCTACGAGCAGTACTTC. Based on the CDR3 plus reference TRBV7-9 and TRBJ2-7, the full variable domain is DTGVSQNPRHKITKRGQNVTFRCDPISEHNRLYWYRQTLGQGPEFLTYFQNEAQLEKSRLLSDRFSAERPKGSFSTLEIQRTEQGDSAMYLCASSRTRAYEQYFGPGTRLTVT.

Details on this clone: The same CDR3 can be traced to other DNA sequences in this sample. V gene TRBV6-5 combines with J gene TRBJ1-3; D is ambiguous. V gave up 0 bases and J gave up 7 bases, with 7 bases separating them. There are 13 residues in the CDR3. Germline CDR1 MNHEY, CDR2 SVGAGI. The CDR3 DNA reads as TGTGCCAGCAGTTACTCGAGCGGCAACACCATATATTTT. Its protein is CASSYSSGNTIYF.

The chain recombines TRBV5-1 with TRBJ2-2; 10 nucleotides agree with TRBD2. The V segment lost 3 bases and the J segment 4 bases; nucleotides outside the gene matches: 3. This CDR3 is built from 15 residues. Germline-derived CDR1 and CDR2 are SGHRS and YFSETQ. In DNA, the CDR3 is TGCGCCAGCAGCTCTGTAGCGGGAGGCACCGGGGAGCTGTTTTTT. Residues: CASSSVAGGTGELFF. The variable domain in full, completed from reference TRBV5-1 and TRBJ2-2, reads KAGVTQTPRYLIKTRGQQVTLSCSPISGHRSVSWYQQTPGQGLQFLFEYFSETQRNKGNFPGRFSGRQFSNSRSEMNVSTLELGDSALYLCASSSVAGGTGELFFGEGSRLTVL.

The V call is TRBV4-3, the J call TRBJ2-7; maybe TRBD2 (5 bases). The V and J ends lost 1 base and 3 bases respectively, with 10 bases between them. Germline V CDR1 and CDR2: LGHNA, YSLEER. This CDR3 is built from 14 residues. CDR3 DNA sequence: TGCGCCAGCAGCCAAGGGCTCGGGGACTACGAGCAGTACTTC. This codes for CASSQGLGDYEQYF.